The present T cell receptor beta chain was sequenced within a study of T-cell memory formation after mild COVID-19. TCRdb re-derived calls from the 5' RACE reads in MiXCR, one entry per CDR3 protein. The repertoire consists of around 510,000 distinct CDR3 sequences, with about 20% occurring once and the leading ten covering roughly 8.1%. This CDR3 is built from 17 residues. J was trimmed by 0 bases and V by 2 bases; bases with no gene match: 4. This clonotype has more than one count but fewer than ten. The sequenced material came from PBMCs or a T cell subset sorted from them (not recorded which). This clonotype was obtained from an adult woman who had mild COVID-19 (a few samples of this study predate the infection). Cell type and time point are not known. The chain carries TRBV12-3 or TRBV12-4 and TRBJ2-1; 10 positions agree with TRBD2. CDR3 in amino acids: CASSLNPSGGSYNEQFF. CDR3 bases: TGTGCCAGCAGTTTAAACCCTAGCGGGGGCTCCTACAATGAGCAGTTCTTC.